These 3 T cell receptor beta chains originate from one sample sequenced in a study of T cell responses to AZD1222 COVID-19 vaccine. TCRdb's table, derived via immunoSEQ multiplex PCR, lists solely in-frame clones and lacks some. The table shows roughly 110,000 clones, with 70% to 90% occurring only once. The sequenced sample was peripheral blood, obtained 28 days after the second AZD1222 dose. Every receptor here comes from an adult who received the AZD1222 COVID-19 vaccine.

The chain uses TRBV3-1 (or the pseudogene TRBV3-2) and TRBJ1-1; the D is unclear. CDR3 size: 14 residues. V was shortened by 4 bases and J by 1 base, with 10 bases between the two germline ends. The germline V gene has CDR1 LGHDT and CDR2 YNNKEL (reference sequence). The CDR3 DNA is TGTGCCAGCAGCCTTACCGCCGGGAACACTGAAGCTTTCTTT. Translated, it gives CASSLTAGNTEAFF.

The CDR3 nucleotides are TGCGCCAGCAGCTTGGACAGGGCTAGGGCCTTAAATTCACCCCTCCACTTT. Its translation is CASSLDRARALNSPLHF. V is TRBV5-1 and J is TRBJ1-6; D is possibly TRBD1 (6 bases). Trimming took 0 bases from V and 7 from J, leaving 17 bases between them. This CDR3 has 17 residues. Germline lookup yields CDR1 SGHRS and CDR2 YFSETQ.

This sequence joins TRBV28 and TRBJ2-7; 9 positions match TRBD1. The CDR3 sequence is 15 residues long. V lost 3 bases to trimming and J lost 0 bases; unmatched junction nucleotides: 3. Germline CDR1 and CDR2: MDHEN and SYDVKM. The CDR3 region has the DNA TGTGCCAGCAGTTTCGGGACAGGGCTCTCCTACGAGCAGTACTTC. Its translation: CASSFGTGLSYEQYF. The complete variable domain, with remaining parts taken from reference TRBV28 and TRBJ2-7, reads DVKVTQSSRYLVKRTGEKVFLECVQDMDHENMFWYRQDPGLGLRLIYFSYDVKMKEKGDIPEGYSVSREKKERFSLILESASTNQTSMYLCASSFGTGLSYEQYFGPGTRLTVT.